Described below is a single T cell receptor (beta chain) sequence and its context. As yet, its antigen is unknown. The junction differs from germline at one of its ends, possibly a read error. This record belongs to a study of metastatic and nonmetastatic thyroid tumors. Study as a whole: Repertoire comparison spanned blood and tumor or nodule tissue of malignant and benign thyroid patients. The study, taken as a whole, reports: Benign nodules reportedly had significantly lower TCR beta diversity than malignant thyroid tumors in blood and tumor.

Germline assignment: CDR1 DFQATT and CDR2 SNEGSKA (reference sequence). The CDR3 covers 14 residues. As processed by the authors: A classifier for distant metastasis in papillary thyroid cancer was constructed using CDR3 differences observed across clinicopathological groups. TCRdb reanalyzed the PCR reads with MiXCR. Here the V and J calls rest on TCRdb's processing, not on the authors' analysis. The sample records about 93,000 clones, roughly 13% being singletons. The entire patient cohort was treatment-naive prior to thyroid surgery. Material for sequencing was blood. V is TRBV20-1 and J is TRBJ2-7; D call uncertain. This sequence originates from a female donor with papillary thyroid cancer or a benign thyroid nodule (not recorded which). Some clones in this sample may be carry-over from other donors' samples. CDR3 loop: CSARNCTRLVEHYF. In nucleotides, the CDR3 is TGCAGTGCTAGAAACTGTACCCGCCTGGTCGAGCATTACTTC.